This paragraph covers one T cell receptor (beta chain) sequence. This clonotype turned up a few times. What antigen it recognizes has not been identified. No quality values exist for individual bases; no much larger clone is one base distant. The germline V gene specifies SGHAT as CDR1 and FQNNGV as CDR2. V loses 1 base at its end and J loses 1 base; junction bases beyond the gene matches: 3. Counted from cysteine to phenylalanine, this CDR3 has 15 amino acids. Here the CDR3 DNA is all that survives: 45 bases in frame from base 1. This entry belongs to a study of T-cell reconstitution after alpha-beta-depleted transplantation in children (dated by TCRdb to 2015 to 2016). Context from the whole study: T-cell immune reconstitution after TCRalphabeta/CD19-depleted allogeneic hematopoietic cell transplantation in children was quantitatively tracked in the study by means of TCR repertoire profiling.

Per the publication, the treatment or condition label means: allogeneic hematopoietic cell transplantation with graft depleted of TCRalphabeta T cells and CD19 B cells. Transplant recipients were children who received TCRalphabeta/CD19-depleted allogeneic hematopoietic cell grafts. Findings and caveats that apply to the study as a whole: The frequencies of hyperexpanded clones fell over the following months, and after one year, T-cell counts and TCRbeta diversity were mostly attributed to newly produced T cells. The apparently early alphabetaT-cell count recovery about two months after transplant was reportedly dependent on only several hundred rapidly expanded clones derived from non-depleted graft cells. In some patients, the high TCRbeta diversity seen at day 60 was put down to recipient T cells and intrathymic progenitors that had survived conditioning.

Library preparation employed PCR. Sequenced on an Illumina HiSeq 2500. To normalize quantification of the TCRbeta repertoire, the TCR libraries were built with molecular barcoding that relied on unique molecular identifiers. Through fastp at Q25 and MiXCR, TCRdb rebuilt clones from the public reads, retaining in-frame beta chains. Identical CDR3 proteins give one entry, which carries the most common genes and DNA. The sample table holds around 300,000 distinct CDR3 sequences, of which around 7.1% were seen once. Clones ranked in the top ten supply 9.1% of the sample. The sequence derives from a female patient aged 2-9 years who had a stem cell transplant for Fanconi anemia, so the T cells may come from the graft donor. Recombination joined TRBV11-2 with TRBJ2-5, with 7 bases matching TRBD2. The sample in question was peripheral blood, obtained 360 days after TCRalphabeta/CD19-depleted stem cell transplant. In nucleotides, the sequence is TGTGCCAGCAGCTTAGCGGGGGGACTCCAAGAGACCCAGTACTTC. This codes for CASSLAGGLQETQYF.